This passage covers 30 T cell receptor beta chains from one sample sequenced in a study of vaccination effects on CD4 cells after COVID-19 (dated by TCRdb to between 2021 and 2024). Receptor amplification or capture employed the immunoSEQ multiplex PCR assay. The table was pulled from immuneACCESS by TCRdb, which kept in-frame rearrangements only. Such tables lose some clones; where checked, under half of the loss comes from unresolved V genes, and the rest has no known cause. A total of about 45,000 clones appear in this sample, 72% of them only once. Of the sample, 9.5% to 10% falls within the top ten clones. After approximately eleven days of culture, CD4+ T cells were isolated with the EasySep CD4+ T cell isolation kit. Each participant got two doses of an mRNA SARS-CoV-2 vaccine, either BNT162b2 or mRNA-1273. These receptors lack a known antigen. The sequencing used CD4+ T cells from PBMCs cultured without peptide, collected after COVID-19 vaccination. The receptors come from a human donor who received a COVID-19 vaccine.

The chain joins TRBV2 to TRBJ1-5; D gene ambiguous. V lost 6 bases and J lost 3, with 12 bases in between. The CDR3 contains 14 residues. Germline-derived CDR1 and CDR2 are SNHLY and FYNNEI. The CDR3 here is CASSGSGVNQPQHF. In DNA form, the CDR3 reads TGTGCCAGCAGCGGCAGCGGTGTCAATCAGCCCCAGCATTTT. The entire variable domain, with the rest obtained from reference TRBV2 and TRBJ1-5, is as follows: EPEVTQTPSHQVTQMGQEVILRCVPISNHLYFYWYRQILGQKVEFLVSFYNNEISEKSEIFDDQFSVERPDGSNFTLKIRSTKLEDSAMYFCASSGSGVNQPQHFGDGTRLSIL.

The genes are TRBV3-1 (or the pseudogene TRBV3-2) and TRBJ1-6, with D hard to call. V lost 2 bases, J lost 5 bases, and 16 bases lay in between. The CDR3 has 17 amino acids. Germline CDR1 LGHDT, CDR2 YNNKEL (reference sequence). This CDR3 is CASSQWRVPSHNSPLHF. The CDR3 DNA reads as TGTGCCAGCAGCCAATGGAGGGTTCCATCCCATAATTCACCCCTCCACTTT.

This clone was recorded many times. The same CDR3 also results from other DNA sequences found in this sample. The chain has TRBV3-1 (or the pseudogene TRBV3-2) and TRBJ1-5; D call uncertain. CDR1 is LGHDT, CDR2 YNNKEL, per germline (reference sequence). V lost 4 bases and J 0 bases, leaving 4 bases between the germline ends. This CDR3 comprises 13 residues. CDR3 bases: TGTGCCAGCAGCCCAGATAGCAATCAGCCCCAGCATTTT. Translation gives CASSPDSNQPQHF.

This clone was found once. The chain is built from TRBV18 and TRBJ2-6; maybe TRBD2 (5 bases). Trimming pared 5 bases from V and 2 bases from J, leaving 34 bases between. The length of the CDR3 is 23 residues. Germline CDR1 is KGHSH and CDR2 is LQKENI. In DNA, the CDR3 is TGTGCCAGCTCATTCCAAGTCCTAGCAACTGTCCCAGATCTGTCGCCTGGGGCCAACGTCCTGACTTTC. Translation gives CASSFQVLATVPDLSPGANVLTF. The full variable domain, completed using reference TRBV18 and TRBJ2-6, is NAGVMQNPRHLVRRRGQEARLRCSPMKGHSHVYWYRQLPEEGLKFMVYLQKENIIDESGMPKERFSAEFPKEGPSILRIQQVVRGDSAAYFCASSFQVLATVPDLSPGANVLTFGAGSRLTVL.

The chain couples TRBV7-6 to TRBJ2-1, with TRBD2 identical over 7 bases. After removal of 1 base from V and 4 bases from J, the junction contained 7 bases not matched to a gene. There are 16 residues in the CDR3. Germline CDR1 reads SGHVS; CDR2 reads FNYEAQ. In nucleotides, the CDR3 is TGTGCCAGCAGCTTAGTTGCCGGGAGGCGTTACAATGAGCAGTTCTTC. This encodes CASSLVAGRRYNEQFF.

V and J are TRBV7-6 and TRBJ2-3, with a tentative D call TRBD1 (5 bases). The CDR3 runs to 16 residues. From germline, CDR1 is SGHVS and CDR2 FNYEAQ. V was pared by 1 base and J by 3 bases, with 14 bases between. Written as DNA, the CDR3 is TGTGCCAGCAGCTTAGGTCCCCCAGGGCAAACAGATACGCAGTATTTT. It is translated as CASSLGPPGQTDTQYF.

This clone was recorded once. The rearrangement uses TRBV4-1 and TRBJ1-2; D not certain. The length of the CDR3 is 17 residues. Between the trimmed V and J ends, which lost 0 bases and 3 bases, there was a span of 17 bases. The germline CDR1 and CDR2 sequences are MGHRA and YSYEKL. The CDR3 nucleotides read TGCGCCAGCAGCCAAGATTCCGGGCAGCTCGGGGACTATGGCTACACCTTC. This encodes CASSQDSGQLGDYGYTF.

This clone was seen a single time. The gene calls are TRBV5-6 and TRBJ1-3; 7 nucleotides agree with TRBD1. Losses at the gene ends were 1 base for V and 4 bases for J; bases not matched to a gene: 11. Germline CDR1 SGHDT, CDR2 YYEEEE. This CDR3 comprises 17 residues. The CDR3 DNA sequence: TGTGCCAGCAGCTTGATAGGGGGCGATAAGGCCGGAAACACCATATATTTT. This translates into CASSLIGGDKAGNTIYF.

This clone appeared a few times. The chain links TRBV10-3 to TRBJ1-1, with D unclear. The V gene's germline CDR1 is ENHRY and CDR2 SYGVKD. V lost 6 bases and J lost 1, with 12 bases in between. The CDR3 is made up of 14 amino acids. The CDR3 coding sequence is TGTGCCATCAGACCCCGGTTGGGGAACACTGAAGCTTTCTTT. Protein product: CAIRPRLGNTEAFF.

The gene calls are TRBV5-4 and TRBJ2-3; 7 positions match TRBD1. This CDR3 has 15 amino acids. Trimming removed 3 bases from V and 4 bases from J; junction bases left unmatched: 8. Germline CDR1 is SGHNT and CDR2 is YYREEE (reference sequence). This CDR3 is CASSWDSLRADTQYF. The DNA for the CDR3 is TGTGCCAGCAGCTGGGACAGTCTGCGCGCAGATACGCAGTATTTT.

Here the CDR3 reads CASSVRVDWTEAFF. The CDR3 DNA sequence: TGTGCCAGCAGCGTCAGGGTCGATTGGACTGAAGCTTTCTTT. The chain carries TRBV9 and TRBJ1-1; tentatively, D is TRBD1 (5 bases). V lost 2 bases, J lost 5 bases, and 13 bases lay in between. CDR3 length equals 14 residues. Germline V gene sequence: CDR1 SGDLS, CDR2 YYNGEE.

The rearrangement links TRBV19 to TRBJ2-3, with D possibly TRBD1 on 6 matching bases. The CDR3 is 15 amino acids. In germline, CDR1 is LNHDA, CDR2 SQIVND (reference sequence). Between the trimmed V and J ends, which lost 5 bases and 3 bases, there was a span of 15 bases. The chain's CDR3 is CASSGTGLGTDTQYF. As DNA, the CDR3 is TGTGCCAGTAGTGGAACAGGGCTGGGGACAGATACGCAGTATTTT.

The gene calls are TRBV6-5 and TRBJ2-7, with TRBD2 identical over 15 bases. CDR1 MNHEY and CDR2 SVGAGI come from the germline V gene. V lost 6 bases and J lost 9; bases outside the gene matches: 9. CDR3 length equals 15 residues. The CDR3 loop is CASSEGLAGGWGQYF. The CDR3 DNA reads as TGTGCCAGCAGCGAGGGACTAGCGGGGGGCTGGGGGCAGTACTTC.

This chain joins TRBV3-1 (or the pseudogene TRBV3-2) and TRBJ2-2; 7 nucleotides align to TRBD2. J lost 1 base, V lost 0 bases, and 5 bases had no gene match. Germline V gene data show CDR1 as LGHDT and CDR2 as YNNKEL (reference sequence). The CDR3 extends over 17 amino acids. The CDR3 DNA is TGTGCCAGCAGCCAAGATCTTGGCGGGGGGAACACCGGGGAGCTGTTTTTT. Protein sequence: CASSQDLGGGNTGELFF.

The genes are TRBV5-1 and TRBJ2-2; possibly TRBD1 or TRBD2 for D (5 bases each). Trimming cost V 0 bases and J 12 bases, with 15 bases left between them. Germline loops: CDR1 SGHRS, CDR2 YFSETQ. The CDR3 length is 14 residues. For the CDR3, the DNA is TGCGCCAGCAGCTTGGAGGTCCGGGGCCGCAAGCTGTTTTTT. This translates into CASSLEVRGRKLFF.

In this sample, this clone turned up a few times. The rearrangement links TRBV7-2 to TRBJ1-5, with a weak D call TRBD1 (5 bases). Germline V gene lookup returns CDR1 SGHTA and CDR2 FQGNSA. V was pared by 1 base and J by 0 bases, with 10 bases between. This CDR3 has 16 residues. The CDR3 DNA sequence: TGTGCCAGCAGCTTAGTGGGGGTCAGTAGCAATCAGCCCCAGCATTTT. It specifies CASSLVGVSSNQPQHF.

The chain recombines TRBV7-2 with TRBJ1-1; D remains ambiguous. CDR3 length: 13 residues. From germline, CDR1 is SGHTA and CDR2 FQGNSA. V dropped 4 bases and J dropped 1 base, with 7 bases sitting between them. The CDR3 region has the DNA TGTGCCAGCAGCTCCCAGAGGAACACTGAAGCTTTCTTT. Encoded protein: CASSSQRNTEAFF.

The CDR3 is CAISEDSSGEQYF. The CDR3 coding sequence is TGTGCCATCAGTGAAGACAGTTCGGGGGAGCAGTACTTC. V usage is TRBV10-3 and J usage is TRBJ2-7; perhaps D is TRBD1 or TRBD2 (5 bases each). The CDR3 has 13 residues. Trimming cost V 3 bases and J 7 bases, with 13 bases left between them. Germline V CDR1 and CDR2: ENHRY, SYGVKD.

CDR3 nucleotides: TGTGCCACCAGTGCAGGGGGCGCCTACAATGAGCAGTTCTTC. As protein: CATSAGGAYNEQFF. The chain couples TRBV24-1 to TRBJ2-1, with 8 nucleotides matching TRBD1. Trimming removed 5 bases from V and 2 bases from J; junction bases left unmatched: 1. CDR3 length equals 14 residues. Germline CDR1 and CDR2: KGHDR and SFDVKD.

This chain connects TRBV19 to TRBJ1-2; D is undetermined. This CDR3 has 12 amino acids. Germline lookup yields CDR1 LNHDA and CDR2 SQIVND (reference sequence). V shed 4 bases and J shed 3 bases, with 6 bases lying between them. CDR3 sequence (DNA): TGTGCCAGTAGTAACAACCACTATGGCTACACCTTC. It encodes CASSNNHYGYTF.

This clone was detected a few times. The chain carries TRBV10-3 and TRBJ2-7; the match to TRBD1 covers 7 bases. This CDR3 has 12 residues. J gave up 4 bases and V 6 bases, and 3 bases lay outside the gene matches. CDR1 is ENHRY and CDR2 is SYGVKD in the germline V gene. Here the CDR3 DNA reads TGTGCCATCAGCCGGGACAGTTACGAGCAGTACTTC. This codes for CAISRDSYEQYF.

The rearrangement joins TRBV6-1 to TRBJ1-1; 11 bases are shared with TRBD1. The CDR3 has 17 residues. Germline CDR1 is MNHNS and CDR2 is SASEGT. The V gene end was trimmed by 2 bases and the J gene end by 5 bases; junction bases not matched to a gene: 10. The CDR3 sequence: CASSEFGQGAGRTEAFF. CDR3 coding DNA: TGTGCCAGCAGTGAATTCGGACAGGGGGCTGGTAGAACTGAAGCTTTCTTT.

This clone was seen only once. The rearrangement links TRBV4-2 to TRBJ2-3; no reliable D call. The germline V and J ends were trimmed by 0 bases and 4 bases, with 14 bases remaining between them. The CDR3 is 16 residues long. Germline V lookup: CDR1 LGHNA, CDR2 YNFKEQ. This chain's CDR3 is CASSQEIVGYSDTQYF. CDR3 sequence (DNA): TGTGCCAGCAGCCAAGAGATAGTGGGGTATTCAGATACGCAGTATTTT.

This clone occurred once. The chain couples TRBV5-1 to TRBJ2-7; D not certain. The V and J ends lost 4 bases and 9 bases respectively, with 17 bases between them. Germline values: CDR1 SGHRS, CDR2 YFSETQ. The CDR3 runs 13 residues. The CDR3 region is CASSLPRSPRQYF. CDR3 bases: TGCGCCAGCAGCCTCCCTCGGAGTCCAAGGCAGTACTTC.

The chain has TRBV11-2 and TRBJ2-7, with unresolved D. CDR1 is SGHAT and CDR2 is FQNNGV in the germline V gene. The CDR3 covers 11 residues. V shed 5 bases and J shed 4 bases, with 6 bases lying between them. CDR3 sequence: CASSRAYEQYF. The CDR3 DNA reads TGTGCCAGCAGCCGGGCGTACGAGCAGTACTTC.

This chain links TRBV27 with TRBJ1-6; 9 bases are a match to TRBD1. V lost 2 bases to trimming and J lost 7 bases; unmatched junction nucleotides: 9. Germline-derived CDR1 and CDR2 are MNHEY and SMNVEV (reference sequence). The CDR3 has 17 residues. The CDR3 region is CASSLAGQGTKNSPLHF. CDR3 coding DNA: TGTGCCAGCAGTTTAGCAGGACAGGGGACAAAGAATTCACCCCTCCACTTT.

This chain uses TRBV30 with TRBJ2-7; 9 positions match TRBD2. Germline lookup yields CDR1 GTSNPN and CDR2 SVGIG (reference sequence). The length of the CDR3 is 14 residues. V trimming: 8 bases; J trimming: 1 base; junction bases outside the gene matches: 9. CDR3: CAMSSGKSSYEQYF. The CDR3 nucleotides are TGTGCCATGTCTAGCGGGAAATCATCCTACGAGCAGTACTTC.

The chain has TRBV2 and TRBJ2-1; unclear D gene. The V and J ends lost 1 base and 4 bases respectively, with 2 bases between them. The CDR3 has 12 amino acids. The germline V gene has CDR1 SNHLY and CDR2 FYNNEI. The chain's CDR3 is CASSEGYNEQFF. The CDR3 bases are TGTGCCAGCAGTGAAGGGTACAATGAGCAGTTCTTC.

V is TRBV5-4 and J is TRBJ2-1; TRBD1 matches 7 bases. The CDR3 loop spans 14 amino acids. CDR1 is SGHNT, CDR2 YYREEE, per germline (reference sequence). V shed 3 bases, J shed 7 bases, and the junction held 7 bases outside the gene matches. The CDR3 sequence: CASSSPQGVNEQFF. The CDR3 bases are TGTGCCAGCAGCTCCCCGCAGGGGGTTAATGAGCAGTTCTTC.

The chain combines TRBV29-1 with TRBJ2-7, with D perhaps matching TRBD2 (6 bases). Germline V CDR1 and CDR2: SQVTM, ANQGSEA. Trimming removed 3 bases from V and 5 bases from J, with 20 bases in between. The CDR3 consists of 15 residues. The CDR3 is CSVESHGGISDEQYF. CDR3 bases: TGCAGCGTTGAGAGCCACGGCGGGATTTCCGACGAGCAGTACTTC.